The 24 T cell receptor beta chains below all came from one sample that was sequenced in a study of T cells in Graves' hyperthyroidism and ophthalmopathy (dated by TCRdb to 2018 to 2020). The receptor library was made with multiplex PCR. The listed sequencing device is Illumina HiSeq 2000. TCR beta CDR3 regions were amplified from RNA transcripts. For the first round of RT-PCR on the TCR CDR3, the HTBI primer set was used together with the Qiagen OneStep RT-PCR kit. TCRdb reprocessed the public reads (quality trimming at Q25 with fastp, clone calling with MiXCR) and kept in-frame beta chains. For every CDR3 protein sequence, its rows merge into one entry that carries the most common genes and DNA. The table for this sample lists roughly 100,000 distinct CDR3 sequences; around 50% of them were counted only once. The top ten hold approximately 24% of the sample. Sequences were obtained from blood. Source of these receptors: a man in his forties or fifties with Graves' hyperthyroidism.

This clonotype was found many times. The CDR3 DNA is TGTGCCACTGGGAGGTTAGCGGGACAAGAGACCCAGTACTTC. As protein: CATGRLAGQETQYF. The chain joins TRBV7-2 to TRBJ2-5; 8 nucleotides line up with TRBD2. CDR3 length equals 14 residues. The germline V gene encodes CDR1 SGHTA and CDR2 FQGNSA. V dropped 10 bases and J dropped 2; count of bases not matched to a gene: 9.

At least ten counts were recorded for this clonotype. The chain has TRBV5-1 and TRBJ2-7; no firm D call. The CDR3 runs 15 residues. Germline assignment: CDR1 SGHRS and CDR2 YFSETQ. Trimming removed 0 bases at V and 0 bases at J, with 10 bases between. DNA of the CDR3: TGCGCCAGCAGCTTGGTGGGTTCTAGCTCCTACGAGCAGTACTTC. This translates into CASSLVGSSSYEQYF.

This clonotype was seen once. The genes are TRBV20-1 and TRBJ2-1; 15 nucleotides align to TRBD2. The CDR3 spans 13 residues. CDR1 and CDR2 from the germline V gene are DFQATT and SNEGSKA (reference sequence). V was clipped by 5 bases and J by 10 bases; unmatched bases: 3. CDR3 loop: CSASGTSGGEQFF. The CDR3 DNA reads TGCAGTGCTTCCGGGACTAGCGGGGGGGAGCAGTTCTTC.

About this clonotype itself: Lacking the conserved final phenylalanine or tryptophan, this CDR3 likely reflects a read error. The rearrangement joins TRBV12-3 or TRBV12-4 to TRBJ2-3; D uncertain. This CDR3 spans 18 amino acids. Trimming shortened V by 1 base and J by 0 bases, and 17 bases separated the two germline ends. The CDR3 is CASSLGPKGDTSTDTQYL. The DNA of the CDR3 is TGTGCCAGCAGTTTAGGTCCGAAGGGCGATACTAGCACAGATACGCAGTATCTT.

Regarding this clonotype: Germline is not matched at one junction end, which may reflect a read error. V and J are TRBV20-1 and TRBJ2-7; D remains unclear. CDR3 length: 10 residues. Germline CDR1 DFQATT, CDR2 SNEGSKA (reference sequence). This chain's CDR3 is CSAPPDEQSF. The CDR3 coding sequence is TGCAGTGCTCCCCCTGACGAGCAGTCCTTC.

This clonotype came up many times. The gene calls are TRBV6-5 and TRBJ2-5; D may be TRBD1 or TRBD2 (5 bases each). V lost 8 bases to trimming and J lost 2 bases, with 18 bases between them. This CDR3 contains 15 residues. The germline CDR1 and CDR2 sequences are MNHEY and SVGAGI. CDR3 sequence (DNA): TGTGCCAGCCGGGGACGGCAGAAGGAACAAGAGACCCAGTACTTC. Translation: CASRGRQKEQETQYF.

The chain uses TRBV24-1 and TRBJ1-1; 9 bases are a match to TRBD1. Germline V gives CDR1 KGHDR, CDR2 SFDVKD. After removal of 3 bases from V and 4 bases from J, the junction contained 5 bases not matched to a gene. The CDR3 extends over 15 amino acids. The CDR3 nucleotides are TGTGCCACCAGTGATGTGACAGGGGGGGGCACTGAAGCTTTCTTT. Translation gives CATSDVTGGGTEAFF.

This clonotype has a count of ten or more. V gene TRBV6-5 combines with J gene TRBJ1-4; weak D call: TRBD1 (6 bases). The germline V and J ends were trimmed by 4 bases and 8 bases, with 14 bases remaining between them. Looked up from germline, CDR1 is MNHEY and CDR2 is SVGAGI. CDR3 size: 14 residues. The CDR3 spells CASSFGPGVEKLFF. The CDR3 nucleotides read TGTGCCAGCAGTTTCGGCCCAGGGGTGGAAAAACTGTTTTTT.

V is TRBV6-1 and J is TRBJ2-5; a weak D match, TRBD2 (7 bases). The V end was cut by 4 bases, the J end by 5 bases, with 14 bases between. The CDR3 runs to 14 residues. CDR1 is MNHNS and CDR2 is SASEGT in the germline V gene. This CDR3 reads CASSVGGGGETQYF. For the CDR3, the DNA is TGTGCCAGCAGTGTGGGGGGAGGGGGGGAGACCCAGTACTTC.

V usage is TRBV4-2 and J usage is TRBJ1-4, with D possibly TRBD1 on 6 matching bases. The CDR3 consists of 18 residues. The V gene's germline CDR1 is LGHNA and CDR2 YNFKEQ. Trimming cost V 0 bases and J 2 bases, with 16 bases left between them. CDR3 DNA sequence: TGTGCCAGCAGCCAAGAGTGGACAGAGGGAGGTACTAATGAAAAACTGTTTTTT. Protein product: CASSQEWTEGGTNEKLFF.

With regard to this clonotype: An end of the junction does not agree with germline; a read error may underlie this. The chain joins TRBV25-1 to TRBJ2-5, with 8 bases identical to TRBD1. Germline V gene lookup returns CDR1 MGHDK and CDR2 SYGVNS. The CDR3 has 16 residues. Here the CDR3 reads CTSSSGTGGYQETQYF. The CDR3 DNA reads TGTACCAGCAGTTCAGGGACAGGCGGGTACCAAGAGACCCAGTACTTC. The variable domain in full, with the rest retrieved from reference TRBV25-1 and TRBJ2-5, is EADIYQTPRYLVIGTGKKITLECSQTMGHDKMYWYQQDPGMELHLIHYSYGVNSTEKGDLSSESTVSRIRTEHFPLTLESARPSHTSQYLCTSSSGTGGYQETQYFGPGTRLLVL.

This clonotype was picked up many times. The rearrangement links TRBV19 to TRBJ2-1; 7 nucleotides line up with TRBD1. Germline CDR1 is LNHDA and CDR2 is SQIVND (reference sequence). With V trimmed by 7 bases and J by 6 bases, 0 bases remained unmatched. The CDR3 consists of 11 residues. The CDR3 DNA is TGTGCCAGTACAGGGGGCAATGAGCAGTTCTTC. It codes for CASTGGNEQFF.

This clonotype was observed once. V usage is TRBV5-1 and J usage is TRBJ1-6; 7 positions agree with TRBD1. The germline V gene encodes CDR1 SGHRS and CDR2 YFSETQ. The CDR3 has 14 amino acids. V shed 3 bases and J 7 bases; nucleotides not matched to a gene: 4. CDR3 sequence reads: CASSYDRDNSPLHF. The DNA of the CDR3 is TGCGCCAGCAGCTATGACAGGGACAATTCACCCCTCCACTTT.

The rearrangement joins TRBV24-1 to TRBJ1-1, with TRBD1 identical over 7 bases. Germline-derived CDR1 and CDR2 are KGHDR and SFDVKD. CDR3 length equals 17 residues. V shed 8 bases and J 10 bases; nucleotides not matched to a gene: 24. CDR3 DNA sequence: TGTGCCACCACGGGCCCAGGGAACACCGGGGAGGGGGCTAGAGCTTTCTTT. Translated, it gives CATTGPGNTGEGARAFF.

This clonotype was counted ten times or more. The chain joins TRBV15 to TRBJ1-5, with no clear D. Germline values: CDR1 LNHNV, CDR2 YYDKDF (reference sequence). Trimming pared 1 base from V and 3 bases from J, leaving 7 bases between. The CDR3 spans 14 residues. As DNA, the CDR3 is TGTGCCACCAGCAGAGTGGCGTCCAATCAGCCCCAGCATTTT. It encodes CATSRVASNQPQHF.

This clonotype has more than one count but fewer than ten. CDR3 amino acids: CASSYVTSADEQFF. CDR3 nucleotides: TGTGCCAGCAGTTATGTAACTAGTGCGGATGAGCAGTTCTTC. V gene TRBV6-5 combines with J gene TRBJ2-1; tentatively, D is TRBD2 (5 bases). CDR3 length: 14 amino acids. The ends were cut back, 3 bases at V and 8 bases at J, with 14 bases in the middle. Germline CDR1 MNHEY, CDR2 SVGAGI.

Ten or more counts support this clonotype. The rearrangement joins TRBV15 to TRBJ2-7; tentatively, D is TRBD1 (6 bases). The CDR3 runs to 15 residues. V dropped 3 bases and J dropped 4 bases, with 16 bases sitting between them. Germline CDR1 LNHNV, CDR2 YYDKDF (reference sequence). CDR3 nucleotides: TGTGCCACCAGCAGGAACAGGGAAGGTTTGTACGAGCAGTACTTC. Protein product: CATSRNREGLYEQYF. The full variable domain, with the rest looked up from reference TRBV15 and TRBJ2-7, is DAMVIQNPRYQVTQFGKPVTLSCSQTLNHNVMYWYQQKSSQAPKLLFHYYDKDFNNEADTPDNFQSRRPNTSFCFLDIRSPGLGDTAMYLCATSRNREGLYEQYFGPGTRLTVT.

Many counts were recorded for this clonotype. The chain is built from TRBV7-6 and TRBJ1-3; a possible D gene is TRBD1 (5 bases). CDR1 and CDR2 (germline): SGHVS, FNYEAQ. This CDR3 region has 15 residues. The germline V and J ends were trimmed by 6 bases and 0 bases, with 12 bases remaining between them. In DNA form, the CDR3 reads TGTGCCAGCAGGGGGGGGTCTAACTCTGGAAACACCATATATTTT. Translating gives CASRGGSNSGNTIYF.

This clonotype appeared many times. The CDR3, as DNA: TGTGCCAGCAGTTCCTCGGCTGCCGGGGAGCTGTTTTTT. This gives the protein CASSSSAAGELFF. This sequence joins TRBV11-1 and TRBJ2-2, with unresolved D. Germline CDR1 SGHAT, CDR2 FQDESV (reference sequence). This CDR3 region has 13 residues. The ends were cut back, 6 bases at V and 6 bases at J, with 11 bases in the middle.

Comments on this clonotype: The CDR3 ends on some other residue instead of the conserved phenylalanine or tryptophan, so this is likely a read error. The chain combines TRBV24-1 with TRBJ1-2; TRBD1 might be the D (5 bases). Per the germline V gene, CDR1 is KGHDR and CDR2 is SFDVKD. Trimming removed 6 bases at V and 2 bases at J, with 9 bases between. The CDR3 extends over 13 amino acids. The CDR3 DNA follows: TGTGCCACCAGTTACGACAGAAACTATGGCTACACCCTC. It specifies CATSYDRNYGYTL.

This clonotype appeared many times. The V call is TRBV11-2, the J call TRBJ2-1, with D tentatively TRBD1 (5 bases). Germline assignment: CDR1 SGHAT and CDR2 FQNNGV. The CDR3 loop spans 16 amino acids. Trimming pared 0 bases from V and 0 bases from J, leaving 9 bases between. CDR3 bases: TGTGCCAGCAGCTTAGATCACGACAGCTCCTACAATGAGCAGTTCTTC. This sequence encodes CASSLDHDSSYNEQFF.

The J gene is TRBJ2-3, the V gene TRBV29-1; 9 bases match TRBD2. V was clipped by 7 bases and J by 1 base; unmatched bases: 3. The CDR3 consists of 13 residues. Germline values: CDR1 SQVTM, CDR2 ANQGSEA. CDR3 sequence reads: CSGQRGGTDTQYF. The CDR3 DNA reads TGCAGCGGACAGCGGGGGGGCACAGATACGCAGTATTTT.

The V and J genes are TRBV7-6 and TRBJ1-1; D perhaps matches TRBD1 (5 bases). The germline CDR1 and CDR2 sequences are SGHVS and FNYEAQ. This CDR3 is built from 14 residues. V lost 6 bases to trimming and J lost 0 bases, with 11 bases between them. This chain's CDR3 is CASRGTPMNTEAFF. CDR3 nucleotides: TGTGCCAGCAGGGGGACTCCTATGAACACTGAAGCTTTCTTT.

The chain combines TRBV7-2 with TRBJ2-5; 9 bases are a match to TRBD2. The CDR3 consists of 16 residues. Germline V gene lookup returns CDR1 SGHTA and CDR2 FQGNSA. Trimming at V came to 5 bases and at J to 5 bases, leaving 12 bases not matched to a gene. CDR3 protein: CASSLLSGGFGETQYF. The CDR3 DNA reads TGTGCCAGCAGCCTTCTGAGCGGGGGGTTCGGGGAGACCCAGTACTTC.